A selection of T cell receptor beta chains follows, all from one sample in a study of response to subunit inactivated influenza vaccine. Each CDR3 protein gets one entry after TCRdb re-called the RT-PCR reads with MiXCR. The table records 530,000 or so distinct CDR3 sequences, roughly 15% of them present only once. Sequenced here: PBMCs from blood, sampled 11 to 12 days after vaccination. Receptor source: a man aged 50 or older who received an inactivated influenza vaccine. CDR3s include the opening cysteine and the closing phenylalanine or tryptophan. The order of the fields is D gene, J gene, clone size, V gene, CDR3 protein, CDR3 DNA. D genes are given only for firm matches. Size is omitted from some rows. Given values are once, few, many or a class for expanded clones.

-	TRBJ2-5	few	TRBV6-5	CASSYLYRMGAGRETQYF	TGTGCCAGCAGTTACTTATATCGGATGGGCGCAGGTCGAGAGACCCAGTACTTC
-	TRBJ2-3	-	TRBV7-3	CASSRTGLHTDTQYF	TGTGCCAGCAGCCGTACGGGACTTCACACAGATACGCAGTATTTT
TRBD1	TRBJ1-2	few	TRBV10-3	CAISQPTGGNGYTF	TGTGCCATCAGTCAACCGACAGGGGGCAACGGCTACACCTTC
-	TRBJ2-7	few	TRBV12-3/TRBV12-4	CASSLRRTAGAQYF	TGTGCCAGCAGTTTAAGACGCACGGCGGGGGCACAGTACTTC
TRBD1	TRBJ2-3	many	TRBV12-3/TRBV12-4	CASSLGRTGVRDTQYF	TGTGCCAGCAGTTTAGGCCGGACAGGTGTGAGGGATACGCAGTATTTT
TRBD1	TRBJ1-5	few	TRBV5-6	CASRKTGGDQPQHF	TGTGCCAGCAGGAAAACAGGGGGCGATCAGCCCCAGCATTTT
-	TRBJ1-1	few	TRBV19	CASSSVSGNTEAFF	TGTGCCAGTTCTTCAGTGTCAGGGAACACTGAAGCTTTCTTT
-	TRBJ2-2	-	TRBV20-1	CSARVNGGTGELFF	TGCAGTGCTAGAGTAAATGGGGGTACCGGGGAGCTGTTTTTT
TRBD1	TRBJ2-1	-	TRBV12-3/TRBV12-4	CASSFWKATGRLNSYNEQFF	TGTGCCAGCAGTTTTTGGAAGGCGACAGGGCGACTTAACTCCTACAATGAGCAGTTCTTC
-	TRBJ2-3	-	TRBV6-5	CASSYRAASTDTQYF	TGTGCCAGCAGTTACAGGGCGGCTAGCACAGATACGCAGTATTTT
-	TRBJ1-1	few	TRBV30	CAWSVYTEAFF	TGTGCCTGGAGTGTATACACTGAAGCTTTCTTT
-	TRBJ2-2	few	TRBV12-3/TRBV12-4	CASSFSVRNTGELFF	TGTGCCAGCAGTTTTTCAGTAAGGAACACCGGGGAGCTGTTTTTT
-	TRBJ2-7	many	TRBV9	CASSVGTGSEQYF	TGTGCCAGCAGCGTAGGAACCGGGAGCGAGCAGTACTTC
-	TRBJ1-5	few	TRBV3-1	CASSQGTANQPQHF	TGTGCCAGCAGCCAAGGGACAGCCAATCAGCCCCAGCATTTT
-	TRBJ2-7	-	TRBV6-2/TRBV6-3	CASSYWNRDYGKYEQYF	TGTGCCAGCAGTTATTGGAATCGTGACTACGGGAAGTACGAGCAGTACTTC
TRBD2	TRBJ2-2	-	TRBV30	CAWSTGLALPGELFF	TGTGCCTGGAGCACGGGACTAGCGCTGCCCGGGGAGCTGTTTTTT
-	TRBJ2-1	-	TRBV29-1	CSVFGPNEQFF	TGCAGCGTTTTCGGGCCCAATGAGCAGTTCTTC
TRBD1	TRBJ2-7	few	TRBV15	CATSREDRGEQYF	TGTGCCACCAGCAGAGAGGACAGGGGTGAGCAGTACTTC
-	TRBJ2-1	few	TRBV20-1	CSAQTRSRGDEQFF	TGCAGTGCTCAGACTAGGTCGCGAGGAGATGAGCAGTTCTTC
-	TRBJ2-1	few	TRBV7-9	CASSREGGGYNEQFF	TGTGCCAGCAGCAGAGAAGGGGGGGGCTACAATGAGCAGTTCTTC
-	TRBJ2-3	few	TRBV7-9	CASSSNLGRTDTQYF	TGTGCCAGCAGCTCGAACCTTGGCCGCACAGATACGCAGTATTTT
-	TRBJ2-2	-	TRBV4-3	CASSQDPRLLSNTGELFF	TGCGCCAGCAGCCAGGACCCCCGACTCCTAAGTAACACCGGGGAGCTGTTTTTT
TRBD1	TRBJ1-5	few	TRBV12-3/TRBV12-4	CASRPGTGGNQPQHF	TGTGCCAGCAGACCTGGGACAGGAGGCAATCAGCCCCAGCATTTT
-	TRBJ2-7	few	TRBV6-1	CASRVGQRPYEQYF	TGTGCCAGCAGGGTGGGGCAGCGACCCTACGAGCAGTACTTC
-	TRBJ1-2	few	TRBV6-1	CATEVGDTTNYGYTF	TGTGCCACCGAAGTCGGGGACACGACTAACTATGGCTACACCTTC
TRBD2	TRBJ2-3	many	TRBV12-3/TRBV12-4	CASSYLAGGSTDTQYF	TGTGCCAGCAGCTACCTAGCGGGAGGCAGCACAGATACGCAGTATTTT
TRBD1	TRBJ2-2	-	TRBV12-3/TRBV12-4	CASRPGTGRTGELFF	TGTGCCAGCAGACCCGGGACAGGGCGCACCGGGGAGCTGTTTTTT
TRBD2	TRBJ2-1	few	TRBV10-3	CAIRSEGLAAHGEQFF	TGTGCCATCAGATCCGAGGGACTAGCGGCACATGGTGAGCAGTTCTTC